This record concerns one T cell receptor beta chain sequence. The record originates from a study of control samples from healthy donors and cancer patients. TCRdb's copy holds only in-frame clones and misses some; the assay was immunoSEQ multiplex PCR. The sample has about 61,000 clones, 90% seen once; the top ten hold roughly 5.7%. CDR3 length: 16 amino acids. Per germline, CDR1 KGHSH and CDR2 LQKENI. V lost 3 bases, J lost 0 bases, and 11 bases lay in between. This TCR derives from a man aged 55 to 69 with colorectal cancer. V is TRBV18 and J is TRBJ2-2, with D unclear. Sequenced material: PBMCs. In nucleotides, the CDR3 is TGTGCCAGCTCACCCGGATGGAGTTCGAACACCGGGGAGCTGTTTTTT. As protein: CASSPGWSSNTGELFF.